This T cell receptor beta chain was retrieved from a study of control samples from healthy donors and cancer patients. Germline CDR1 DFQATT, CDR2 SNEGSKA (reference sequence). With 3 bases removed from V and 4 bases from J, the gap between germline ends came to 7 bases. The length of the CDR3 is 12 residues. This table comes from immunoSEQ multiplex PCR, and its TCRdb copy is limited to in-frame clones, with some not included. The data hold 160,000 or so clones, with over 90% observed a single time. This receptor was obtained from a man between 45 and 60 years old in good health. This chain joins TRBV20-1 and TRBJ1-5, with D possibly being TRBD1 (5 bases). The sequenced sample was blood. CDR3 loop: CSASGGNQPQHF. CDR3 nucleotides: TGCAGTGCTAGTGGGGGAAATCAGCCCCAGCATTTT.